These 27 T cell receptor beta chains originate from one sample sequenced in a study of blood T cell repertoires in COVID-19. The protocol was immunoSEQ multiplex PCR, while the TCRdb copy is restricted to in-frame clones and leaves out a portion. The sample holds 35,000 to 50,000 clones; about 90% are singletons and the top ten take roughly 1.3%. Sequencing was carried out using peripheral blood. Every receptor here comes from a woman aged 40 to 50 with acute or convalescent COVID-19.

This chain joins TRBV5-1 and TRBJ2-2; D is possibly TRBD1 (7 bases). The V end was cut by 4 bases, the J end by 6 bases, with 19 bases between. Germline loops: CDR1 SGHRS, CDR2 YFSETQ. CDR3 length: 16 amino acids. The CDR3 DNA reads TGCGCCAGCAGCGCGGGACAGCCCCGAACCGCCGGGGAGCTGTTTTTT. Amino acid sequence: CASSAGQPRTAGELFF. Full variable domain (missing parts from reference TRBV5-1 and TRBJ2-2): KAGVTQTPRYLIKTRGQQVTLSCSPISGHRSVSWYQQTPGQGLQFLFEYFSETQRNKGNFPGRFSGRQFSNSRSEMNVSTLELGDSALYLCASSAGQPRTAGELFFGEGSRLTVL.

The chain employs TRBV2 and TRBJ2-1; 7 bases are shared with TRBD2. CDR1 and CDR2 from the germline V gene are SNHLY and FYNNEI. The J segment lost 7 bases and the V segment lost 3 bases, leaving 15 bases of the junction unmatched. The CDR3 is 17 residues long. CDR3: CASSDPGGGRSRNEQFF. The CDR3 region has the DNA TGTGCCAGCAGTGACCCCGGCGGGGGACGGTCTAGGAATGAGCAGTTCTTC. The full variable domain, with the rest looked up from reference TRBV2 and TRBJ2-1, is EPEVTQTPSHQVTQMGQEVILRCVPISNHLYFYWYRQILGQKVEFLVSFYNNEISEKSEIFDDQFSVERPDGSNFTLKIRSTKLEDSAMYFCASSDPGGGRSRNEQFFGPGTRLTVL.

The chain employs TRBV6-5 and TRBJ1-1; 7 nucleotides line up with TRBD1. Trimming at V came to 6 bases and at J to 4 bases, leaving 8 bases not matched to a gene. Per the germline V gene, CDR1 is MNHEY and CDR2 is SVGAGI. This CDR3 comprises 14 residues. CDR3 residues: CASSGERDSTEAFF. The CDR3 DNA is TGTGCCAGCAGCGGAGAGAGGGACAGCACTGAAGCTTTCTTT.

The chain uses TRBV15 and TRBJ1-6, with 8 bases fitting TRBD1. This CDR3 region has 14 residues. Germline V lookup: CDR1 LNHNV, CDR2 YYDKDF (reference sequence). V lost 3 bases to trimming and J lost 7 bases; unmatched junction nucleotides: 2. In DNA form, the CDR3 reads TGTGCCACCAGCAGCGACAGGGGAAATTCACCCCTCCACTTT. It encodes CATSSDRGNSPLHF.

The rearrangement links TRBV5-1 to TRBJ1-1; TRBD1 matches 8 bases. V shed 4 bases, J shed 1 base, and the junction held 9 bases outside the gene matches. The CDR3 contains 16 residues. Germline CDR1 is SGHRS and CDR2 is YFSETQ. CDR3 loop: CASSAGRTGQNTEAFF. In DNA form, the CDR3 reads TGCGCCAGCAGCGCGGGTCGGACAGGGCAGAACACTGAAGCTTTCTTT.

The chain combines TRBV2 with TRBJ1-2, with 7 nucleotides matching TRBD1. This CDR3 comprises 15 residues. The germline V gene has CDR1 SNHLY and CDR2 FYNNEI. The V and J ends lost 3 bases and 0 bases, in that order; junction bases with no gene match: 4. CDR3 bases: TGTGCCAGCAGTGACCCGCAGGGGGCTAACTATGGCTACACCTTC. Translating it yields CASSDPQGANYGYTF.

The chain carries TRBV27 and TRBJ1-2, with TRBD1 matching 10 bases. Trimming at V came to 5 bases and at J to 2 bases, leaving 8 bases not matched to a gene. The CDR3 is made up of 16 amino acids. Germline lookup yields CDR1 MNHEY and CDR2 SMNVEV (reference sequence). In DNA, the CDR3 is TGTGCCAGCAGTACTTGGGACAGGGGTTCCAACTATGGCTACACCTTC. It codes for CASSTWDRGSNYGYTF.

This chain joins TRBV29-1 and TRBJ1-2; D may be TRBD1 (5 bases). Trimming removed 7 bases at V and 4 bases at J, with 19 bases between. The CDR3 loop spans 14 amino acids. The germline CDR1 and CDR2 sequences are SQVTM and ANQGSEA. The CDR3: CSATRQGWSYGYTF. The CDR3 DNA reads as TGCAGCGCTACTCGTCAGGGTTGGAGCTATGGCTACACCTTC. Full variable domain (outside the CDR3, taken from reference TRBV29-1 and TRBJ1-2): SAVISQKPSRDICQRGTSLTIQCQVDSQVTMMFWYRQQPGQSLTLIATANQGSEATYESGFVIDKFPISRPNLTFSTLTVSNMSPEDSSIYLCSATRQGWSYGYTFGSGTRLTVV.

The CDR3 loop is CASSLRTASRRYEQYF. For the CDR3, the DNA is TGTGCCAGCAGTTTAAGGACAGCTTCTAGACGCTACGAGCAGTACTTC. The chain links TRBV27 to TRBJ2-7, with a tentative D call TRBD1 (6 bases). The V end was cut by 2 bases, the J end by 3 bases, with 17 bases between. The CDR3 contains 16 residues. Germline values: CDR1 MNHEY, CDR2 SMNVEV (reference sequence).

The CDR3 is CATGGFGYTF. In DNA, the CDR3 is TGTGCCACGGGGGGCTTCGGCTACACCTTC. The chain couples TRBV6-5 to TRBJ1-2, with D perhaps TRBD1 (6 bases). V lost 10 bases to trimming and J lost 8 bases, with 11 bases between them. There are 10 residues in the CDR3. CDR1 and CDR2 (germline): MNHEY, SVGAGI.

This chain connects TRBV27 to TRBJ1-2, with D tentatively TRBD1 (5 bases). The CDR3 is 15 residues long. Between the trimmed V and J ends, which lost 7 bases and 4 bases, there was a span of 19 bases. The germline CDR1 and CDR2 sequences are MNHEY and SMNVEV (reference sequence). The CDR3 nucleotides are TGTGCCAGCAAGGGGAGGAGGGGCTCGGTCTATGGCTACACCTTC. This encodes CASKGRRGSVYGYTF.

V usage is TRBV9 and J usage is TRBJ1-4; maybe TRBD1 (5 bases). Trimming removed 2 bases from V and 7 bases from J, with 9 bases in between. The CDR3 length is 13 residues. The germline V gene has CDR1 SGDLS and CDR2 YYNGEE. CDR3 nucleotides: TGTGCCAGCAGCGTTTCCGGGGGTGAAAAACTGTTTTTT. Encoded protein: CASSVSGGEKLFF.

The DNA of the CDR3 is TGCAGCGTAGAGGAGACAGTAGGGAATGAGCAGTTCTTC. It encodes CSVEETVGNEQFF. The chain joins TRBV29-1 to TRBJ2-1, with a possible D match to TRBD1 (5 bases). V was shortened by 6 bases and J by 7 bases, with 16 bases between the two germline ends. The CDR3 sequence is 13 residues long. CDR1 and CDR2 (germline): SQVTM, ANQGSEA.

J is TRBJ1-6 and V is TRBV27, with 8 bases matching TRBD1. V shed 1 base, J shed 4 bases, and the junction held 18 bases outside the gene matches. The CDR3 has 21 residues. Per the germline V gene, CDR1 is MNHEY and CDR2 is SMNVEV (reference sequence). The CDR3 sequence is CASSLFSAGGYTPHYNSPLHF. The CDR3 coding sequence is TGTGCCAGCAGTTTATTTTCGGCAGGGGGCTATACTCCCCATTATAATTCACCCCTCCACTTT.

V usage is TRBV29-1 and J usage is TRBJ1-4, with D maybe TRBD1 (5 bases). The V end was cut by 7 bases, the J end by 5 bases, with 14 bases between. This CDR3 contains 13 residues. CDR1 SQVTM and CDR2 ANQGSEA come from the germline V gene. CDR3 nucleotides: TGCAGCGCTGCGGGGTGGGGGAATGAAAAACTGTTTTTT. It is translated as CSAAGWGNEKLFF. Supplemented by reference TRBV29-1 and TRBJ1-4, the full variable domain reads SAVISQKPSRDICQRGTSLTIQCQVDSQVTMMFWYRQQPGQSLTLIATANQGSEATYESGFVIDKFPISRPNLTFSTLTVSNMSPEDSSIYLCSAAGWGNEKLFFGSGTQLSVL.

The chain has TRBV4-3 and TRBJ2-5; D is unclear. Germline V gene data show CDR1 as LGHNA and CDR2 as YSLEER. V lost 0 bases and J lost 4, with 12 bases in between. CDR3 size: 15 residues. CDR3 in amino acids: CASSQEAQVGETQYF. The CDR3 DNA reads as TGCGCCAGCAGCCAAGAGGCCCAGGTAGGAGAGACCCAGTACTTC.

The chain has TRBV10-3 and TRBJ2-2; 9 bases are a match to TRBD1. Losses at the gene ends were 4 bases for V and 4 bases for J; bases not matched to a gene: 10. Germline CDR1 and CDR2: ENHRY and SYGVKD. This CDR3 comprises 17 residues. The CDR3 coding sequence is TGTGCCATCAGTGCCCTGCGCCGGGACAGGGTCACCGGGGAGCTGTTTTTT. Protein: CAISALRRDRVTGELFF.

The chain recombines TRBV5-1 with TRBJ1-1; tentative D call: TRBD1 (5 bases). CDR1 is SGHRS, CDR2 YFSETQ, per germline. The germline V and J ends were trimmed by 1 base and 0 bases, with 10 bases remaining between them. CDR3 length: 15 amino acids. The CDR3 reads CASSLTGGLNTEAFF. The CDR3 region has the DNA TGCGCCAGCAGCTTGACGGGGGGTCTGAACACTGAAGCTTTCTTT.

J is TRBJ2-7 and V is TRBV7-3; D gene unclear. The length of the CDR3 is 14 residues. V was shortened by 5 bases and J by 6 bases, with 17 bases between the two germline ends. From germline, CDR1 is SGHTA and CDR2 FQGTGA. CDR3 in amino acids: CASSRYLNPGEQYF. The CDR3 nucleotides read TGTGCCAGCAGCAGGTATCTCAATCCAGGCGAGCAGTACTTC.

The chain links TRBV5-6 to TRBJ1-2; D unclear. V was pared by 0 bases and J by 6 bases, with 12 bases between. The CDR3 is made up of 14 amino acids. Germline V gives CDR1 SGHDT, CDR2 YYEEEE. CDR3 bases: TGTGCCAGCAGCTTGGCCGCGGGGTCGGATGGCTACACCTTC. Translated, it gives CASSLAAGSDGYTF.

The chain combines TRBV7-2 with TRBJ1-1, with TRBD1 matching over 8 bases. Germline-derived CDR1 and CDR2 are SGHTA and FQGNSA. This CDR3 comprises 16 residues. V shed 6 bases, J shed 0 bases, and the junction held 9 bases outside the gene matches. In nucleotides, the CDR3 is TGTGCCAGCAGACCGAGGACAGGGTCCATGAACACTGAAGCTTTCTTT. It translates to CASRPRTGSMNTEAFF.

The chain uses TRBV5-5 and TRBJ1-1; the D is unclear. V was cut by 0 bases and J by 4 bases, with 10 bases left in between. CDR3 length: 14 residues. Germline V gives CDR1 SGHKS, CDR2 YYEKEE (reference sequence). Here the CDR3 DNA reads TGTGCCAGCAGCTTGGGCCCTCCCAGCACTGAAGCTTTCTTT. Encoded protein: CASSLGPPSTEAFF.

The rearrangement uses TRBV5-6 and TRBJ1-4; D perhaps matches TRBD1 (5 bases). The ends were cut back, 0 bases at V and 7 bases at J, with 13 bases in the middle. Germline CDR1 is SGHDT and CDR2 is YYEEEE. The CDR3 has 15 amino acids. CDR3 nucleotide sequence: TGTGCCAGCAGCTTGGTTCGGCAGGGTGGTGAAAAACTGTTTTTT. This sequence encodes CASSLVRQGGEKLFF. The full variable domain, completed using reference TRBV5-6 and TRBJ1-4, is DAGVTQSPTHLIKTRGQQVTLRCSPKSGHDTVSWYQQALGQGPQFIFQYYEEEERQRGNFPDRFSGHQFPNYSSELNVNALLLGDSALYLCASSLVRQGGEKLFFGSGTQLSVL.

This clone appeared a few times. This chain connects TRBV28 to TRBJ1-1; TRBD1 aligns across 7 bases. Trimming cost V 7 bases and J 3 bases; bases outside gene matches: 8. Germline V gene sequence: CDR1 MDHEN, CDR2 SYDVKM. This CDR3 region has 14 residues. Here the CDR3 reads CASNPDRADTEAFF. The CDR3 region has the DNA TGTGCCAGCAACCCCGACAGGGCCGACACTGAAGCTTTCTTT.

This clone has just one count. The V gene is TRBV5-1, the J gene TRBJ2-1, with 11 bases that match TRBD2. This CDR3 is built from 15 residues. Trimming cost V 2 bases and J 10 bases; bases outside gene matches: 8. Germline V gives CDR1 SGHRS, CDR2 YFSETQ. The CDR3 nucleotides are TGCGCCAGCAGCTTCTCGCTAGCGGGAGGACAGGAGCAGTTCTTC. Protein product: CASSFSLAGGQEQFF.

The V gene is TRBV4-3, the J gene TRBJ2-7; weak D call: TRBD1 (6 bases). This CDR3 spans 14 amino acids. V was trimmed by 0 bases and J by 3 bases, leaving 9 bases between them. CDR1 LGHNA and CDR2 YSLEER come from the germline V gene. The CDR3 here is CASSQEQGRYEQYF. The CDR3 DNA sequence: TGCGCCAGCAGCCAAGAGCAGGGGCGCTACGAGCAGTACTTC.

V usage is TRBV5-1 and J usage is TRBJ2-7; weak D call: TRBD1 (6 bases). The CDR3 sequence is 14 residues long. Germline V gene lookup returns CDR1 SGHRS and CDR2 YFSETQ. Trimming shortened V by 4 bases and J by 2 bases, and 13 bases separated the two germline ends. For the CDR3, the DNA is TGCGCCAGCAGCGACAGTGGGACAACCTACGAGCAGTACTTC. It is translated as CASSDSGTTYEQYF. The complete variable domain, with remaining parts taken from reference TRBV5-1 and TRBJ2-7, reads KAGVTQTPRYLIKTRGQQVTLSCSPISGHRSVSWYQQTPGQGLQFLFEYFSETQRNKGNFPGRFSGRQFSNSRSEMNVSTLELGDSALYLCASSDSGTTYEQYFGPGTRLTVT.